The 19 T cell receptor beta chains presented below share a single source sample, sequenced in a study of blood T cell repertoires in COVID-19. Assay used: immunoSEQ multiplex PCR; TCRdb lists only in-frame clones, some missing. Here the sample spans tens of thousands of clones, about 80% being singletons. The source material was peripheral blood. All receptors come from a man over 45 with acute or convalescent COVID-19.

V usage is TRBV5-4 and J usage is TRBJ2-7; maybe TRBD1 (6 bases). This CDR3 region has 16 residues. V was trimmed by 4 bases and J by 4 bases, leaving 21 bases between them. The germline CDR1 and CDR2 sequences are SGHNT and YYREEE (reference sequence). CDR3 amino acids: CASSDARQGTTYEQYF. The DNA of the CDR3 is TGTGCCAGCAGCGATGCCCGCCAGGGGACGACGTACGAGCAGTACTTC.

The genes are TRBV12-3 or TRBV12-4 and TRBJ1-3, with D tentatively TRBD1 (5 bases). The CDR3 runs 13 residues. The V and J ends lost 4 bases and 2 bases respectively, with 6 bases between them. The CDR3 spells CASSSTAGNTIYF. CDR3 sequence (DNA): TGTGCCAGCAGTTCGACAGCTGGAAACACCATATATTTT.

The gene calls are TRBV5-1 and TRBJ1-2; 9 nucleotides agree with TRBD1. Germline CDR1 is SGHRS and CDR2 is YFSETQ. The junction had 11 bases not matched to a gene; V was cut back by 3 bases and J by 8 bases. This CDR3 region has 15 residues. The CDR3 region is CASSSAGQGLDGYTF. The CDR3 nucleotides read TGCGCCAGCAGCTCCGCGGGACAGGGACTGGACGGCTACACCTTC.

CDR3 sequence: CATQKGLDNTGELFF. The DNA for the CDR3 is TGTGCCACCCAAAAGGGACTAGACAACACCGGGGAGCTGTTTTTT. The rearrangement uses TRBV6-5 and TRBJ2-2, with 8 bases matching TRBD2. The trim removed 10 bases at V and 2 bases at J, leaving 9 bases unmatched. Germline V gene data show CDR1 as MNHEY and CDR2 as SVGAGI. The CDR3 is made up of 15 amino acids.

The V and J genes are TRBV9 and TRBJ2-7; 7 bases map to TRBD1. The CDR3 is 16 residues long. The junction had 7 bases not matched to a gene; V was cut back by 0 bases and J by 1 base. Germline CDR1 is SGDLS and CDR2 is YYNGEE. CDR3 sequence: CASSVGAGGISYEQYF. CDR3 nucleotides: TGTGCCAGCAGCGTAGGGGCAGGGGGTATTTCCTACGAGCAGTACTTC.

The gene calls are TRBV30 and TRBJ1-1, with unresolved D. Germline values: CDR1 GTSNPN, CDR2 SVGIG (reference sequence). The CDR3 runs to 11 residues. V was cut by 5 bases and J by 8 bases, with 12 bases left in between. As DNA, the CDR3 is TGTGCCTGGGCGTCCAGGAACGAAGCTTTCTTT. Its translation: CAWASRNEAFF.

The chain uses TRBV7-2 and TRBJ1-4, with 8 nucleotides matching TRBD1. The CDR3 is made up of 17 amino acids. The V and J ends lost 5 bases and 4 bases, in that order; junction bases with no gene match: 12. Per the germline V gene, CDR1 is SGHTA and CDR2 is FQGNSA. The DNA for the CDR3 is TGTGCCAGCAGCCGCAGGGGGCCCGATCAAGTTAATGAAAAACTGTTTTTT. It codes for CASSRRGPDQVNEKLFF.

The CDR3 coding sequence is TGTGCCAGCAGCCTTGGAGTAGTGAACACTGAAGCTTTCTTT. This translates into CASSLGVVNTEAFF. The chain combines TRBV5-6 with TRBJ1-1; D gene uncertain. V dropped 4 bases and J dropped 0 bases, with 10 bases sitting between them. Germline V gene lookup returns CDR1 SGHDT and CDR2 YYEEEE. The CDR3 extends over 14 amino acids.

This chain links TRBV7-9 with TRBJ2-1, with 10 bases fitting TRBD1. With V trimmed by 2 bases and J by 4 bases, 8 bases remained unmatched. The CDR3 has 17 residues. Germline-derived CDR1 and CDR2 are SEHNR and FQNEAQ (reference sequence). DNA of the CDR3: TGTGCCAGCAGCTTACGTAGTGGACAGGGGGATTACAATGAGCAGTTCTTC. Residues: CASSLRSGQGDYNEQFF. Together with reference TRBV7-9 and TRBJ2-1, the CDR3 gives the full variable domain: DTGVSQNPRHKITKRGQNVTFRCDPISEHNRLYWYRQTLGQGPEFLTYFQNEAQLEKSRLLSDRFSAERPKGSFSTLEIQRTEQGDSAMYLCASSLRSGQGDYNEQFFGPGTRLTVL.

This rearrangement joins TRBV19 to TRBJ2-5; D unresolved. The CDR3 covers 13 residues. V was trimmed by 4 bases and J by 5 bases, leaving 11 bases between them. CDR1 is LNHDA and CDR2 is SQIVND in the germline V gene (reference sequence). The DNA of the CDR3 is TGTGCCAGTAGTACCCAACTAAGGGAGACCCAGTACTTC. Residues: CASSTQLRETQYF.

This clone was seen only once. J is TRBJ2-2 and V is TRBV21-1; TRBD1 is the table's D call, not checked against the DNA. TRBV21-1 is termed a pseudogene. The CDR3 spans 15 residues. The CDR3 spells CASSTRTGMAGELFF. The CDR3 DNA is TGTGCCAGCAGCACCCGGACAGGGATGGCCGGGGAGCTGTTTTTT.

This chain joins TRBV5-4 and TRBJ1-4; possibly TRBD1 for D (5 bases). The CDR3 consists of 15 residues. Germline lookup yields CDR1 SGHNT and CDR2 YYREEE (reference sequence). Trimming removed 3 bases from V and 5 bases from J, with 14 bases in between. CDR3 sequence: CASSSGRTVNEKLFF. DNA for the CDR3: TGTGCCAGCAGCTCAGGGAGGACTGTGAATGAAAAACTGTTTTTT.

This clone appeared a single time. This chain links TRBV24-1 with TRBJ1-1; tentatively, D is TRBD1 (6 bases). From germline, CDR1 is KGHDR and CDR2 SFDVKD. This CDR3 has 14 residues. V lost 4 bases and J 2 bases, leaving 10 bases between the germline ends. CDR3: CATSDPGENTEAFF. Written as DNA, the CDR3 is TGTGCCACCAGTGACCCAGGGGAAAACACTGAAGCTTTCTTT.

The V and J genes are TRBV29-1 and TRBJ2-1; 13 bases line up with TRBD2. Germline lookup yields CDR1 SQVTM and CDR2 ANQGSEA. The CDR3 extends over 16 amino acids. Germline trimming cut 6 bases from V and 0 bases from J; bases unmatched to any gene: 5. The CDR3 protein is CSVGTSGRASYNEQFF. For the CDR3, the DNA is TGCAGCGTGGGAACTAGCGGGAGGGCCTCCTACAATGAGCAGTTCTTC.

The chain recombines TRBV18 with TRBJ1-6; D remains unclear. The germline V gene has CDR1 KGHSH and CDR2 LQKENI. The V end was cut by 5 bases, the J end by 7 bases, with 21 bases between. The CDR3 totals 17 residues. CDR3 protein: CASSYSHLTGGNSPLHF. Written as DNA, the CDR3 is TGTGCCAGCTCATACTCACACTTGACCGGCGGGAATTCACCCCTCCACTTT. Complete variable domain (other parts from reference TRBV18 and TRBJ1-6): NAGVMQNPRHLVRRRGQEARLRCSPMKGHSHVYWYRQLPEEGLKFMVYLQKENIIDESGMPKERFSAEFPKEGPSILRIQQVVRGDSAAYFCASSYSHLTGGNSPLHFGNGTRLTVT.

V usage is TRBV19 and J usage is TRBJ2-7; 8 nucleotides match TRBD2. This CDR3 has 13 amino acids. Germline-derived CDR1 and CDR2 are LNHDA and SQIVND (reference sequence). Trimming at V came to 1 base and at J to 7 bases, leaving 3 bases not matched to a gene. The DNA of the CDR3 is TGTGCCAGTAGTATAGCCCCGGGGGGGGAGCAGTACTTC. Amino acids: CASSIAPGGEQYF.

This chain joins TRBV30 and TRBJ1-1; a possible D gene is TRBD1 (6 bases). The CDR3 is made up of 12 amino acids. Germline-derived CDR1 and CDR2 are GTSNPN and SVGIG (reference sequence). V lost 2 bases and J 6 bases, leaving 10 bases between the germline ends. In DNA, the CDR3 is TGTGCCTGGAGTACCCAGGGGTCTGAAGCTTTCTTT. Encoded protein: CAWSTQGSEAFF. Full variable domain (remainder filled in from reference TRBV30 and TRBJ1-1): SQTIHQWPATLVQPVGSPLSLECTVEGTSNPNLYWYRQAAGRGLQLLFYSVGIGQISSEVPQNLSASRPQDRQFILSSKKLLLSDSGFYLCAWSTQGSEAFFGQGTRLTVV.

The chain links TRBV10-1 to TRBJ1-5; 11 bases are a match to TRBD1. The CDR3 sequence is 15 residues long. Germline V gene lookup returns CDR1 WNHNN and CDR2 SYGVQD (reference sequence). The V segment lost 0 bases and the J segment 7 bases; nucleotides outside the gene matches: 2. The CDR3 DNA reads TGCGCCAGCAGTGAGTCGGGGACAGGGGGGCAGCCCCAGCATTTT. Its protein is CASSESGTGGQPQHF.

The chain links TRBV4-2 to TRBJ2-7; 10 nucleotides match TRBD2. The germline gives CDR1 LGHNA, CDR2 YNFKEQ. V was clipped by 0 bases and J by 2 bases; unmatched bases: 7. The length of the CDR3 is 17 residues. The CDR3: CASSQESSGRSAYEQYF. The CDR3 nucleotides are TGTGCCAGCAGCCAAGAATCTAGCGGGAGATCCGCCTACGAGCAGTACTTC.